This passage covers 23 T cell receptor beta chains from one sample sequenced in a study of identical twins. Using its own MiXCR run on the 5' RACE reads, TCRdb lists one record per CDR3 protein. The table includes 300,000 to 400,000 distinct CDR3 sequences, 12% detected once. These same data were also listed under a study on yellow fever vaccine responses in identical twins.

The sequenced material came from CD8+ T cells sorted from blood. These receptors were collected from a woman aged 18-29 years in good health.

This chain links TRBV27 with TRBJ2-3, with TRBD1 matching over 9 bases. After removal of 6 bases from V and 6 bases from J, the junction contained 10 bases not matched to a gene. The CDR3 is made up of 15 amino acids. CDR1 is MNHEY, CDR2 SMNVEV, per germline (reference sequence). The CDR3 loop is CASRETGGSWDTQYF. For the CDR3, the DNA is TGTGCCAGCAGGGAAACAGGGGGCTCTTGGGATACGCAGTATTTT.

This clonotype showed up just a few times. V usage is TRBV3-1 and J usage is TRBJ2-3; 9 nucleotides agree with TRBD2. This CDR3 is 17 amino acids long. Germline trimming cut 0 bases from V and 1 base from J; bases unmatched to any gene: 5. Germline values: CDR1 LGHDT, CDR2 YNNKEL (reference sequence). The CDR3, as DNA: TGTGCCAGCAGCCAAGATACGGCTAGCGGGGGCACAGATACGCAGTATTTT. Residues: CASSQDTASGGTDTQYF.

This clonotype was found a few times. The chain is built from TRBV2 and TRBJ2-3; a possible D gene is TRBD2 (7 bases). V lost 6 bases and J lost 4, with 17 bases in between. The length of the CDR3 is 15 residues. Germline lookup yields CDR1 SNHLY and CDR2 FYNNEI. The CDR3 loop reads CASREGGPGADTQYF. CDR3 in DNA: TGTGCCAGCAGGGAGGGGGGGCCTGGCGCAGATACGCAGTATTTT.

The chain uses TRBV9 and TRBJ2-1, with 9 nucleotides matching TRBD2. CDR1 is SGDLS, CDR2 YYNGEE, per germline. This CDR3 contains 16 residues. V shed 2 bases, J shed 6 bases, and the junction held 9 bases outside the gene matches. The CDR3 reads CASSVGGGLAGNEQFF. CDR3 DNA sequence: TGTGCCAGCAGCGTGGGGGGGGGACTAGCTGGCAATGAGCAGTTCTTC.

In this sample, this clonotype turned up many times. J is TRBJ2-7 and V is TRBV4-1; the D gene is possibly TRBD1 (6 bases). Deletions cut 2 bases from V and 2 bases from J, with 19 bases between. This CDR3 comprises 17 residues. The germline V gene has CDR1 MGHRA and CDR2 YSYEKL. CDR3 in DNA: TGCGCCAGCAGCCAAAAAGCTGGGCCAGGGGTTCCCTACGAGCAGTACTTC. Translation gives CASSQKAGPGVPYEQYF.

This clonotype occurred a few times. J is TRBJ1-6 and V is TRBV6-2 or TRBV6-3; D is uncertain. The CDR3 has 20 residues. With 1 base removed from V and 8 bases from J, the gap between germline ends came to 27 bases. Per germline, CDR1 MNHEY and CDR2 SVGEGT. CDR3 amino acids: CASSYFHRWQALSGDSPLHF. The CDR3 DNA reads TGTGCCAGCAGTTACTTTCATCGGTGGCAGGCCCTATCTGGGGATTCACCCCTCCACTTT.

The chain links TRBV4-1 to TRBJ1-3; D may be TRBD1 (5 bases). Trimming took 0 bases from V and 1 from J, leaving 7 bases between them. Germline V CDR1 and CDR2: MGHRA, YSYEKL. The CDR3 sequence is 15 residues long. The CDR3 region is CASSQDRGSGNTIYF. The CDR3 nucleotides read TGCGCCAGCAGCCAAGATAGGGGATCTGGAAACACCATATATTTT.

The table lists this clonotype with many counts. The chain has TRBV7-9 and TRBJ1-1, with a possible D match to TRBD1 (5 bases). V shed 5 bases and J shed 6 bases, with 10 bases lying between them. There are 12 residues in the CDR3. Germline-derived CDR1 and CDR2 are SEHNR and FQNEAQ (reference sequence). CDR3 sequence: CASSSDRAEAFF. CDR3 sequence (DNA): TGTGCCAGCAGCAGCGACAGAGCTGAAGCTTTCTTT.

This clonotype has ten or more counts. The rearrangement links TRBV18 to TRBJ2-5; no clear D. V shed 1 base and J shed 0 bases, with 6 bases lying between them. Germline CDR1 reads KGHSH; CDR2 reads LQKENI. The CDR3 totals 14 residues. CDR3 region: CASSPRVNQETQYF. The DNA for the CDR3 is TGTGCCAGCTCACCACGGGTCAACCAAGAGACCCAGTACTTC.

The gene calls are TRBV6-1 and TRBJ2-2; 9 positions match TRBD1. The CDR3 is 15 residues long. CDR1 MNHNS and CDR2 SASEGT come from the germline V gene. V trimming: 5 bases; J trimming: 3 bases; junction bases outside the gene matches: 4. This CDR3 is CASSRDRVDTGELFF. The CDR3 DNA follows: TGTGCCAGCAGTAGGGACAGGGTGGACACCGGGGAGCTGTTTTTT.

The chain is built from TRBV20-1 and TRBJ1-2; D is ambiguous. This CDR3 spans 14 amino acids. The V gene's germline CDR1 is DFQATT and CDR2 SNEGSKA (reference sequence). Trimming removed 0 bases from V and 3 bases from J, with 11 bases in between. In DNA, the CDR3 is TGCAGTGCTAGAGATCGGGAGTATGACTATGGCTACACCTTC. This gives the protein CSARDREYDYGYTF.

Only a few counts were recorded for this clonotype. The chain is built from TRBV20-1 and TRBJ2-7, with 9 bases matching TRBD1. The trim removed 6 bases at V and 1 base at J, leaving 7 bases unmatched. Germline V gene sequence: CDR1 DFQATT, CDR2 SNEGSKA (reference sequence). The CDR3 is made up of 14 amino acids. The DNA of the CDR3 is TGCAGTGCCGTTAACAGGGGGCAATCCTACGAGCAGTACTTC. This translates into CSAVNRGQSYEQYF.

This clonotype has at least ten counts. J is TRBJ1-5 and V is TRBV20-1; D call uncertain. The germline V gene encodes CDR1 DFQATT and CDR2 SNEGSKA (reference sequence). The CDR3 sequence is 16 residues long. V dropped 0 bases and J dropped 2 bases, with 14 bases sitting between them. The CDR3 DNA reads as TGCAGTGCTAGAGATTTGATGGGTCAGGGCAATCAGCCCCAGCATTTT. It codes for CSARDLMGQGNQPQHF.

The chain links TRBV25-1 to TRBJ1-1; D gene unclear. Germline loops: CDR1 MGHDK, CDR2 SYGVNS. This CDR3 comprises 14 residues. The ends were cut back, 1 base at V and 1 base at J, with 7 bases in the middle. This CDR3 reads CASSEFDQNTEAFF. CDR3 in DNA: TGTGCCAGCAGTGAATTCGACCAGAACACTGAAGCTTTCTTT.

The chain recombines TRBV12-3 or TRBV12-4 with TRBJ2-3; 10 nucleotides match TRBD2. The CDR3 has 13 amino acids. V lost 11 bases and J lost 2; bases outside the gene matches: 4. This CDR3 reads CAVGTSATDTQYF. In nucleotides, the CDR3 is TGTGCCGTGGGGACTAGCGCCACAGATACGCAGTATTTT.

This clonotype was recorded many times. The V and J genes are TRBV6-4 and TRBJ2-3; TRBD1 might be the D (6 bases). CDR1 is MRHNA and CDR2 is SNTAGT in the germline V gene. Trimming took off 3 bases at V and 2 bases at J, with 6 bases between the two ends. The CDR3 runs to 13 residues. The CDR3: CASSEGATDTQYF. DNA for the CDR3: TGTGCCAGCAGTGAGGGGGCCACAGATACGCAGTATTTT.

This clonotype has more than one count but fewer than ten. The V gene is TRBV27, the J gene TRBJ2-2, with 8 bases lining up with TRBD1. The CDR3 is 17 amino acids. CDR1 is MNHEY and CDR2 is SMNVEV in the germline V gene (reference sequence). Unmatched junction bases numbered 14, after V lost 6 bases and J lost 5 bases. The CDR3 nucleotides read TGTGCCAGCAGCATTATACAGGGGGTTTTAGGTACCGGGGAGCTGTTTTTT. Residues: CASSIIQGVLGTGELFF.

This clonotype has only a few counts. V gene TRBV5-6 combines with J gene TRBJ2-5; D is undetermined. The CDR3 consists of 13 residues. V was pared by 4 bases and J by 1 base, with 8 bases between. Per the germline V gene, CDR1 is SGHDT and CDR2 is YYEEEE. The CDR3 coding sequence is TGTGCCAGCAGCCAGGCCCCCCAAGAGACCCAGTACTTC. It yields the protein CASSQAPQETQYF.

This clonotype was recorded a few times. The CDR3 loop reads CASSPGGGPGETQYF. The CDR3 DNA reads TGTGCCAGCAGCCCGGGTGGGGGGCCAGGAGAGACCCAGTACTTC. The chain is built from TRBV3-1 and TRBJ2-5; tentatively, D is TRBD1 or TRBD2 (6 bases each). The germline gives CDR1 LGHDT, CDR2 YNNKEL (reference sequence). The V end lost 4 bases, the J end lost 4 bases, and 16 bases lay between the germline ends. The CDR3 spans 15 residues.

As for this clonotype: A read error is likely, as this CDR3 ends without the conserved phenylalanine or tryptophan. The chain uses TRBV14 and TRBJ2-5; unclear D gene. Trimming stripped 1 base from V and 5 bases from J, with 8 bases between. Germline loops: CDR1 SGHDN, CDR2 FVKESK. The CDR3 loop spans 13 amino acids. The CDR3 coding sequence is TGTGCCAGCAGCCAAGTCCAAGGGGAGACCCAGTACCTC. This codes for CASSQVQGETQYL.

The chain recombines TRBV21-1 with TRBJ1-1; TRBD1, the table's D call, lacks a check against the DNA. TRBV21-1 is a recognized pseudogene. The CDR3 spans 16 residues. In DNA form, the CDR3 reads TGTGCCAGCAGCTCCCCCTGTCTGGTGTCGAACACTGAAGCTTTCTTT. Its translation is CASSSPCLVSNTEAFF.

Many counts were recorded for this clonotype. CDR3 loop: CASSPWGENTGELFF. For the CDR3, the DNA is TGTGCCAGCAGCCCTTGGGGAGAGAACACCGGGGAGCTGTTTTTT. This chain connects TRBV3-1 to TRBJ2-2, with D maybe TRBD2 (5 bases). V lost 4 bases and J lost 1, with 10 bases in between. Germline CDR1 reads LGHDT; CDR2 reads YNNKEL (reference sequence). The CDR3 is made up of 15 amino acids.

V usage is TRBV4-1 and J usage is TRBJ1-5; D remains unclear. Germline V CDR1 and CDR2: MGHRA, YSYEKL. CDR3 length: 15 amino acids. V was cut by 0 bases and J by 4 bases, with 10 bases left in between. CDR3 nucleotides: TGCGCCAGCAGCCAAGATGAGTACGGGAATCAGCCCCAGCATTTT. Protein: CASSQDEYGNQPQHF.